The 20 T cell receptor beta chains given below trace back to one sample, sequenced in a study of shared clonotypes between healthy human individuals. Method: immunoSEQ multiplex PCR; TCRdb's copy keeps in-frame clones and lacks some. The table includes over a million clones, around 78% detected once. Sequenced: memory CD4+ T cells from PBMCs. Subset meaning: CD45RA-negative fraction. The receptor set was obtained from a man aged 18-30 years in good health. Some clones in this sample may be carry-over from other donors' samples.

The gene calls are TRBV15 and TRBJ1-2; 10 nucleotides line up with TRBD1. The CDR3 is made up of 14 amino acids. The J segment lost 7 bases and the V segment lost 3 bases, leaving 5 bases of the junction unmatched. The germline V gene encodes CDR1 LNHNV and CDR2 YYDKDF (reference sequence). CDR3 loop: CATSRRDRGSGYTF. CDR3 DNA: TGTGCCACCAGCAGGCGGGACAGGGGCTCTGGCTACACCTTC.

The chain links TRBV28 to TRBJ1-1; D is undetermined. This CDR3 has 13 residues. Trimming pared 7 bases from V and 0 bases from J, leaving 9 bases between. CDR1 MDHEN and CDR2 SYDVKM come from the germline V gene. CDR3 nucleotides: TGTGCCAGCACCGGACTGCTGAACACTGAAGCTTTCTTT. Translation gives CASTGLLNTEAFF.

The chain couples TRBV19 to TRBJ2-6; D is possibly TRBD2 (5 bases). V was pared by 1 base and J by 2 bases, with 9 bases between. The CDR3 runs to 16 residues. CDR1 LNHDA and CDR2 SQIVND come from the germline V gene (reference sequence). The CDR3 DNA is TGTGCCAGTAGTATAGGGAGGCTAACTGGGGCCAACGTCCTGACTTTC. It codes for CASSIGRLTGANVLTF.

The V gene is TRBV5-4, the J gene TRBJ1-1; TRBD1 is a possible D gene (5 bases). Germline CDR1 and CDR2: SGHNT and YYREEE (reference sequence). The CDR3 runs to 15 residues. V lost 4 bases, J lost 6 bases, and 19 bases lay in between. The CDR3 nucleotides are TGTGCCAGCAGCATTCAGGGCCCTCCGGGCGCTGAAGCTTTCTTT. It specifies CASSIQGPPGAEAFF.

This chain joins TRBV7-2 and TRBJ1-2, with no clear D. The CDR3 has 15 amino acids. V lost 1 base to trimming and J lost 4 bases, with 13 bases between them. In germline, CDR1 is SGHTA, CDR2 FQGNSA. CDR3 amino acids: CASSLGQNSFYGYTF. The DNA of the CDR3 is TGTGCCAGCAGCTTAGGGCAGAATTCTTTCTATGGCTACACCTTC.

This clone showed up just a few times. V gene TRBV7-2 combines with J gene TRBJ1-2; 7 nucleotides match TRBD1. Trimming at V came to 5 bases and at J to 7 bases, leaving 7 bases not matched to a gene. There are 13 residues in the CDR3. Germline-derived CDR1 and CDR2 are SGHTA and FQGNSA. As DNA, the CDR3 is TGTGCCAGCAGCGTTAGACAGGGTGGTGGCTACACCTTC. This sequence encodes CASSVRQGGGYTF.

The count of this clone is one. This rearrangement joins TRBV29-1 to TRBJ1-3; weak D call: TRBD1 (6 bases). From germline, CDR1 is SQVTM and CDR2 ANQGSEA. This CDR3 comprises 14 residues. The V end lost 7 bases, the J end lost 0 bases, and 13 bases lay between the germline ends. The CDR3 nucleotides read TGCAGCGCCGCCCGGGACAACTCTGGAAACACCATATATTTT. Translating gives CSAARDNSGNTIYF.

CDR3 sequence (DNA): TGCGCCAGCAGCTTGGCAGGGGAAACCTACTATGGCTACACCTTC. Translating gives CASSLAGETYYGYTF. The chain links TRBV5-1 to TRBJ1-2, with D tentatively TRBD1 (6 bases). Germline V gene sequence: CDR1 SGHRS, CDR2 YFSETQ. The CDR3 spans 15 residues. Trimming cost V 0 bases and J 3 bases, with 12 bases left between them. Full variable domain (remainder filled in from reference TRBV5-1 and TRBJ1-2): KAGVTQTPRYLIKTRGQQVTLSCSPISGHRSVSWYQQTPGQGLQFLFEYFSETQRNKGNFPGRFSGRQFSNSRSEMNVSTLELGDSALYLCASSLAGETYYGYTFGSGTRLTVV.

The chain employs TRBV5-1 and TRBJ2-4; perhaps D is TRBD1 or TRBD2 (6 bases each). The CDR3 loop spans 15 amino acids. Trimming left V 7 bases short and J 0 bases short, with 14 bases between. Germline CDR1 SGHRS, CDR2 YFSETQ. The CDR3 sequence: CASYPGGGAKNIQYF. DNA of the CDR3: TGCGCCAGCTATCCCGGAGGGGGAGCCAAAAACATTCAGTACTTC.

This chain connects TRBV5-6 to TRBJ2-7, with a weak D call TRBD1 (5 bases). Germline V gene lookup returns CDR1 SGHDT and CDR2 YYEEEE. This CDR3 is built from 15 residues. With 2 bases removed from V and 2 bases from J, the gap between germline ends came to 14 bases. CDR3 sequence: CASSLGQPTPYEQYF. CDR3 sequence (DNA): TGTGCCAGCAGCTTAGGACAACCGACGCCCTACGAGCAGTACTTC. Full variable domain (missing parts from reference TRBV5-6 and TRBJ2-7): DAGVTQSPTHLIKTRGQQVTLRCSPKSGHDTVSWYQQALGQGPQFIFQYYEEEERQRGNFPDRFSGHQFPNYSSELNVNALLLGDSALYLCASSLGQPTPYEQYFGPGTRLTVT.

This chain connects TRBV28 to TRBJ2-7; no definite D call. This CDR3 comprises 15 residues. Trimming pared 8 bases from V and 0 bases from J, leaving 17 bases between. Germline V gene sequence: CDR1 MDHEN, CDR2 SYDVKM. The CDR3 DNA is TGTGCCAGCTCCCCCCCGGAGTGGGACTCCTACGAGCAGTACTTC. Residues: CASSPPEWDSYEQYF. Complete variable domain (other parts from reference TRBV28 and TRBJ2-7): DVKVTQSSRYLVKRTGEKVFLECVQDMDHENMFWYRQDPGLGLRLIYFSYDVKMKEKGDIPEGYSVSREKKERFSLILESASTNQTSMYLCASSPPEWDSYEQYFGPGTRLTVT.

The gene calls are TRBV11-2 and TRBJ2-1, with 12 bases fitting TRBD2. With V trimmed by 5 bases and J by 16 bases, 9 bases remained unmatched. This CDR3 has 13 residues. CDR1 is SGHAT, CDR2 FQNNGV, per germline. The CDR3 spells CASSVSSGRVEFF. CDR3 bases: TGTGCCAGCAGCGTCTCTAGCGGGAGGGTGGAATTCTTC.

V usage is TRBV10-1 and J usage is TRBJ2-6, with D possibly TRBD2 on 6 matching bases. The CDR3 extends over 15 amino acids. Germline CDR1 reads WNHNN; CDR2 reads SYGVQD (reference sequence). V lost 7 bases to trimming and J lost 0 bases, with 10 bases between them. The CDR3, as DNA: TGCGCCAGCAAGGCGGGACGCTCTGGGGCCAACGTCCTGACTTTC. Translating gives CASKAGRSGANVLTF.

V and J are TRBV10-3 and TRBJ1-3; TRBD1 might be the D (5 bases). The CDR3 runs to 13 residues. Trimming stripped 2 bases from V and 9 bases from J, with 11 bases between. Germline values: CDR1 ENHRY, CDR2 SYGVKD. In DNA, the CDR3 is TGTGCCATCAGTGAGCCCATTCAGGGCACCATATATTTT. It translates to CAISEPIQGTIYF.

Points on this clone: Other DNA sequences in this sample translate to the same CDR3. The chain carries TRBV5-6 and TRBJ1-2; D gene uncertain. The CDR3 contains 12 residues. V was cut by 2 bases and J by 4 bases, with 6 bases left in between. Germline V gene data show CDR1 as SGHDT and CDR2 as YYEEEE. For the CDR3, the DNA is TGTGCCAGCAGCTTCAAAGGCTATGGCTACACCTTC. Amino acids: CASSFKGYGYTF.

The chain couples TRBV5-1 to TRBJ2-7; a possible D gene is TRBD2 (5 bases). V was cut by 0 bases and J by 1 base, with 8 bases left in between. CDR3 length: 14 amino acids. Germline V gene lookup returns CDR1 SGHRS and CDR2 YFSETQ. CDR3 sequence: CASSLDEGSYEQYF. CDR3 bases: TGCGCCAGCAGCTTGGATGAGGGTTCCTACGAGCAGTACTTC.

The gene calls are TRBV28 and TRBJ2-7; 8 nucleotides agree with TRBD1. Looked up from germline, CDR1 is MDHEN and CDR2 is SYDVKM. V lost 4 bases and J lost 5; bases outside the gene matches: 10. CDR3 length: 15 amino acids. The CDR3 DNA reads TGTGCCAGCAGTTCCCAGACAGGGGCAGCGGACGAGCAGTACTTC. It yields the protein CASSSQTGAADEQYF.

This clone appeared a few times. The J gene is TRBJ2-5, the V gene TRBV28; perhaps TRBD2 as D (5 bases). CDR3 size: 15 residues. V was trimmed by 3 bases and J by 2 bases, leaving 13 bases between them. Germline CDR1 reads MDHEN; CDR2 reads SYDVKM. CDR3 in DNA: TGTGCCAGCAGTTTTTTAACGGGAAGACAAGAGACCCAGTACTTC. Protein: CASSFLTGRQETQYF. Variable domain in full (rest from reference TRBV28 and TRBJ2-5): DVKVTQSSRYLVKRTGEKVFLECVQDMDHENMFWYRQDPGLGLRLIYFSYDVKMKEKGDIPEGYSVSREKKERFSLILESASTNQTSMYLCASSFLTGRQETQYFGPGTRLLVL.

The sample holds one count of this clone. The chain has TRBV10-3 and TRBJ2-2; TRBD2 matches 8 bases. Per the germline V gene, CDR1 is ENHRY and CDR2 is SYGVKD. The CDR3 has 13 amino acids. Trimming removed 8 bases from V and 6 bases from J; junction bases left unmatched: 5. As DNA, the CDR3 is TGTGCCATCCGAGGACTAGCCGCCGGGGAGCTGTTTTTT. Translated, it gives CAIRGLAAGELFF.

The chain recombines TRBV9 with TRBJ2-3; D is unclear. Deletions cut 0 bases from V and 4 bases from J, with 12 bases between. The V gene's germline CDR1 is SGDLS and CDR2 YYNGEE. This CDR3 contains 15 residues. The DNA for the CDR3 is TGTGCCAGCAGCGTAGTAGACGCCGGGTCAGATACGCAGTATTTT. This gives the protein CASSVVDAGSDTQYF.